This T cell receptor (beta chain) was documented in a study of shared clonotypes between healthy human individuals. Sequencing was performed with immunoSEQ multiplex PCR; in TCRdb, only in-frame clones are kept and a portion is missing. The data contain roughly 760,000 clones, 74% of them singletons. Germline assignment: CDR1 SGHRS and CDR2 YFSETQ. Losses at the gene ends were 4 bases for V and 1 base for J; bases not matched to a gene: 5. The CDR3 is made up of 15 amino acids. Both subsets, CD45RA+ naive and CD45RA-negative memory, were split from the CD4+ cells. This sequence was found in a woman in her twenties or thirties in good health. The material sequenced was memory CD4+ T cells sorted from blood. Subset specified: CD45RA-negative fraction. J is TRBJ1-3 and V is TRBV5-1; TRBD1 agrees at 7 bases. For the CDR3, the DNA is TGCGCCAGCAGCGTACAGGGGACTTCTGGAAACACCATATATTTT. It encodes CASSVQGTSGNTIYF.